These 27 T cell receptor beta chains share one sample of origin, sequenced in a study of OX40 agonist ivuxolimab in advanced cancers. Sequencing was performed with immunoSEQ multiplex PCR; in TCRdb, only in-frame clones are kept and a portion is missing. The table includes more than 80,000 clones, about 89% detected once. Material: CD4+ or CD8+ T cells sorted from blood, obtained in a trial of the OX40 agonist ivuxolimab. The receptors shown here come from an adult with an advanced solid tumor such as melanoma, head and neck, liver or kidney cancer.

J is TRBJ1-1 and V is TRBV5-1; tentative D call: TRBD1 (5 bases). Germline assignment: CDR1 SGHRS and CDR2 YFSETQ. V shed 5 bases and J shed 4 bases, with 21 bases lying between them. The CDR3 has 16 residues. CDR3 loop: CASSPVRGPFSTEAFF. In nucleotides, the CDR3 is TGCGCCAGCAGTCCCGTAAGGGGCCCTTTTAGCACTGAAGCTTTCTTT.

The chain is built from TRBV29-1 and TRBJ2-5; D gene uncertain. CDR1 SQVTM and CDR2 ANQGSEA come from the germline V gene. The CDR3 is made up of 12 amino acids. Trimming took off 6 bases at V and 2 bases at J, with 10 bases between the two ends. The CDR3 protein is CSVKEPQETQYF. CDR3 coding DNA: TGCAGCGTGAAGGAACCTCAAGAGACCCAGTACTTC.

The chain employs TRBV6-1 and TRBJ1-2, with 10 nucleotides matching TRBD1. J lost 5 bases, V lost 10 bases, and 13 bases had no gene match. The germline CDR1 and CDR2 sequences are MNHNS and SASEGT. CDR3 length: 15 amino acids. In DNA, the CDR3 is TGTGCCACCGTACGAGACAGGGGGCCCGGGTATGGCTACACCTTC. This translates into CATVRDRGPGYGYTF.

The V gene is TRBV7-2, the J gene TRBJ2-2, with a tentative D call TRBD2 (5 bases). Trimming removed 6 bases at V and 8 bases at J, with 16 bases between. Per the germline V gene, CDR1 is SGHTA and CDR2 is FQGNSA. The CDR3 is 14 amino acids. The CDR3 region is CASRALVSWGELFF. Written as DNA, the CDR3 is TGTGCCAGCAGAGCACTAGTGTCGTGGGGGGAGCTGTTTTTT.

This chain uses TRBV6-6 with TRBJ2-1; maybe TRBD1 (6 bases). From germline, CDR1 is MNHNY and CDR2 SVGAGI (reference sequence). This CDR3 spans 13 amino acids. V was shortened by 7 bases and J by 5 bases, with 12 bases between the two germline ends. Here the CDR3 reads CASIPTGNNEQFF. The CDR3 DNA sequence: TGTGCCAGCATCCCGACAGGTAACAATGAGCAGTTCTTC.

This rearrangement joins TRBV5-1 to TRBJ1-4; 9 bases are a match to TRBD1. The CDR3 is 14 amino acids. The junction had 4 bases not matched to a gene; V was cut back by 2 bases and J by 8 bases. CDR1 and CDR2 from the germline V gene are SGHRS and YFSETQ. The CDR3 DNA reads as TGCGCCAGCAGCTTACAGGGGGCTGAAGAAAAACTGTTTTTT. It specifies CASSLQGAEEKLFF.

The chain has TRBV19 and TRBJ1-2, with 7 bases that match TRBD1. With 3 bases clipped from V and 4 bases from J, the junction kept 11 bases outside the gene matches. The length of the CDR3 is 16 residues. From germline, CDR1 is LNHDA and CDR2 SQIVND (reference sequence). The CDR3 DNA follows: TGTGCCAGTAGTATGGTAACAGGGGCGTGGAGCTATGGCTACACCTTC. Translation: CASSMVTGAWSYGYTF.

This chain links TRBV10-1 with TRBJ2-5; TRBD2 agrees at 10 bases. Germline loops: CDR1 WNHNN, CDR2 SYGVQD (reference sequence). Trimming at V came to 8 bases and at J to 2 bases, leaving 5 bases not matched to a gene. CDR3 length equals 14 residues. The CDR3 DNA reads TGCGCCAGCGGATCGACTAGCGGGCAAGAGACCCAGTACTTC. This translates into CASGSTSGQETQYF.

This chain links TRBV5-1 with TRBJ2-7, with D perhaps matching TRBD1 (5 bases). The CDR3 totals 11 residues. Per germline, CDR1 SGHRS and CDR2 YFSETQ. Trimming removed 4 bases at V and 4 bases at J, with 6 bases between. CDR3 sequence: CASSAGYEQYF. DNA of the CDR3: TGCGCCAGCAGCGCAGGGTACGAGCAGTACTTC. The entire variable domain, with the rest obtained from reference TRBV5-1 and TRBJ2-7, is as follows: KAGVTQTPRYLIKTRGQQVTLSCSPISGHRSVSWYQQTPGQGLQFLFEYFSETQRNKGNFPGRFSGRQFSNSRSEMNVSTLELGDSALYLCASSAGYEQYFGPGTRLTVT.

V usage is TRBV6-1 and J usage is TRBJ2-1; 7 bases are shared with TRBD1. This CDR3 has 14 residues. V lost 9 bases and J lost 8; bases outside the gene matches: 13. Germline V gene sequence: CDR1 MNHNS, CDR2 SASEGT. The CDR3 is CASYTGTEVDEQFF. The CDR3, as DNA: TGTGCCAGTTATACCGGGACAGAGGTCGATGAGCAGTTCTTC.

The chain is built from TRBV7-2 and TRBJ2-1; D call uncertain. This CDR3 is built from 11 residues. V shed 0 bases and J shed 8 bases, with 2 bases lying between them. From germline, CDR1 is SGHTA and CDR2 FQGNSA. The CDR3 loop reads CASSLADEQFF. The CDR3 DNA is TGTGCCAGCAGCTTAGCGGATGAGCAGTTCTTC.

The chain carries TRBV11-1 and TRBJ1-2; 8 nucleotides line up with TRBD1. CDR1 is SGHAT, CDR2 FQDESV, per germline (reference sequence). This CDR3 has 14 amino acids. V lost 1 base to trimming and J lost 7 bases; unmatched junction nucleotides: 5. The CDR3 nucleotides read TGTGCCAGCAGCTTAGACGAGACAGGGGTTGGCTACACCTTC. This sequence encodes CASSLDETGVGYTF.

The V and J genes are TRBV27 and TRBJ2-7; no firm D call. V lost 6 bases and J lost 3, with 12 bases in between. Germline CDR1 reads MNHEY; CDR2 reads SMNVEV (reference sequence). The CDR3 length is 13 residues. DNA of the CDR3: TGTGCCAGCAGCTCAATAGCAGGCTACGAGCAGTACTTC. The encoded protein is CASSSIAGYEQYF.

The CDR3 sequence: CASSFRETDTQYF. The CDR3 nucleotides are TGTGCCAGCAGCTTCCGGGAGACAGATACGCAGTATTTT. This sequence joins TRBV7-6 and TRBJ2-3, with D possibly TRBD2 on 6 matching bases. The CDR3 length is 13 residues. Germline CDR1 and CDR2: SGHVS and FNYEAQ. V gave up 3 bases and J gave up 3 bases, with 7 bases separating them.

As regards this clone: Additional DNA sequences in this sample encode the identical CDR3. V usage is TRBV9 and J usage is TRBJ1-2, with 11 bases lining up with TRBD1. The CDR3 length is 15 residues. Germline V gene sequence: CDR1 SGDLS, CDR2 YYNGEE. The V and J ends lost 4 bases and 4 bases, in that order; junction bases with no gene match: 6. CDR3 sequence: CASSPGTGGVYGYTF. The CDR3 DNA reads TGTGCCAGCAGCCCAGGGACAGGGGGTGTCTATGGCTACACCTTC.

V and J are TRBV29-1 and TRBJ2-4; a possible D gene is TRBD2 (5 bases). CDR3 length: 14 amino acids. V was trimmed by 3 bases and J by 0 bases, leaving 9 bases between them. Germline values: CDR1 SQVTM, CDR2 ANQGSEA. The CDR3 nucleotides read TGCAGCGTTGAGGCCGGGGTAGCCAAAAACATTCAGTACTTC. Protein product: CSVEAGVAKNIQYF.

The chain uses TRBV27 and TRBJ1-4; D is perhaps TRBD1 (6 bases). This CDR3 is built from 14 residues. Germline CDR1 is MNHEY and CDR2 is SMNVEV (reference sequence). Trimming took off 6 bases at V and 6 bases at J, with 14 bases between the two ends. This chain's CDR3 is CASSDRWGYEKLFF. In DNA form, the CDR3 reads TGTGCCAGCAGCGACAGGTGGGGGTATGAAAAACTGTTTTTT.

The chain recombines TRBV19 with TRBJ2-5, with D tentatively TRBD2 (5 bases). The CDR3 has 13 amino acids. Germline assignment: CDR1 LNHDA and CDR2 SQIVND (reference sequence). Trimming took off 4 bases at V and 5 bases at J, with 11 bases between the two ends. The CDR3 DNA follows: TGTGCCAGTAGTACAGCGGCCGGGGAGACCCAGTACTTC. It specifies CASSTAAGETQYF.

The chain joins TRBV30 to TRBJ1-2; 7 positions match TRBD1. The CDR3 length is 13 residues. J gave up 4 bases and V 3 bases, and 5 bases lay outside the gene matches. Germline assignment: CDR1 GTSNPN and CDR2 SVGIG (reference sequence). The CDR3 nucleotides are TGTGCCTGGAGGGCAGGGGGGACCTATGGCTACACCTTC. This encodes CAWRAGGTYGYTF. Drawing the rest from reference TRBV30 and TRBJ1-2, the complete variable domain is SQTIHQWPATLVQPVGSPLSLECTVEGTSNPNLYWYRQAAGRGLQLLFYSVGIGQISSEVPQNLSASRPQDRQFILSSKKLLLSDSGFYLCAWRAGGTYGYTFGSGTRLTVV.

In its sample, this clone was seen once. The chain combines TRBV28 with TRBJ2-5; TRBD1 agrees at 7 bases. The V and J ends lost 10 bases and 5 bases, in that order; junction bases with no gene match: 10. The germline V gene has CDR1 MDHEN and CDR2 SYDVKM. The CDR3 covers 13 residues. The CDR3 coding sequence is TGTGCCACCCAGACAGGGACACGGGAGACCCAGTACTTC. This gives the protein CATQTGTRETQYF.

V gene TRBV4-2 combines with J gene TRBJ2-3; 10 bases fit TRBD2. The CDR3 is 15 residues long. Germline V CDR1 and CDR2: LGHNA, YNFKEQ. V lost 1 base, J lost 3 bases, and 1 base stayed unmatched. CDR3 nucleotides: TGTGCCAGCAGCCAAGGTAGCGGGAGGACAGATACGCAGTATTTT. Protein product: CASSQGSGRTDTQYF.

V usage is TRBV27 and J usage is TRBJ2-1; 11 nucleotides line up with TRBD2. Trimming took 5 bases from V and 4 from J; bases not matched to a gene: 4. There are 15 residues in the CDR3. The germline CDR1 and CDR2 sequences are MNHEY and SMNVEV (reference sequence). CDR3 residues: CASSRGTSGYNEQFF. CDR3 nucleotide sequence: TGTGCCAGCAGTCGGGGGACTAGCGGATACAATGAGCAGTTCTTC.

The gene calls are TRBV14 and TRBJ2-1, with no clear D. The V gene's germline CDR1 is SGHDN and CDR2 FVKESK. The CDR3 runs 16 residues. Trimming shortened V by 3 bases and J by 6 bases, and 18 bases separated the two germline ends. CDR3 protein: CASSQNPGNFFNEQFF. The CDR3 region has the DNA TGTGCCAGCAGCCAGAACCCGGGCAACTTCTTCAATGAGCAGTTCTTC. Full variable domain (remainder filled in from reference TRBV14 and TRBJ2-1): EAGVTQFPSHSVIEKGQTVTLRCDPISGHDNLYWYRRVMGKEIKFLLHFVKESKQDESGMPNNRFLAERTGGTYSTLKVQPAELEDSGVYFCASSQNPGNFFNEQFFGPGTRLTVL.

The chain is built from TRBV28 and TRBJ1-2; TRBD1 aligns across 8 bases. J lost 5 bases, V lost 6 bases, and 8 bases had no gene match. Germline-derived CDR1 and CDR2 are MDHEN and SYDVKM. The CDR3 is 14 amino acids. CDR3 region: CASRTDRGSYGYTF. The CDR3 DNA reads as TGTGCCAGCAGAACCGACAGGGGATCGTATGGCTACACCTTC.

V usage is TRBV7-2 and J usage is TRBJ2-6, with no clear D. The V end lost 3 bases, the J end lost 1 base, and 13 bases lay between the germline ends. The germline V gene has CDR1 SGHTA and CDR2 FQGNSA. The length of the CDR3 is 17 residues. This chain's CDR3 is CASSFSPVGSGANVLTF. CDR3 bases: TGTGCCAGCAGCTTTAGCCCGGTGGGATCTGGGGCCAACGTCCTGACTTTC.

The genes are TRBV11-2 and TRBJ2-6; D gene ambiguous. This CDR3 region has 15 residues. From germline, CDR1 is SGHAT and CDR2 FQNNGV. The V gene lost 1 base and the J gene lost 0 bases, with 4 bases spanning the gap. This CDR3 reads CASSLASSGANVLTF. CDR3 DNA: TGTGCCAGCAGCTTAGCCAGCTCTGGGGCCAACGTCCTGACTTTC.

A single count supports this clone. The V gene is TRBV2, the J gene TRBJ2-3; D ambiguous. V was shortened by 5 bases and J by 0 bases, with 12 bases between the two germline ends. There are 15 residues in the CDR3. The germline CDR1 and CDR2 sequences are SNHLY and FYNNEI. CDR3 nucleotide sequence: TGTGCCAGCAGTTTGTCAGAGGTTAGCACAGATACGCAGTATTTT. Translated, it gives CASSLSEVSTDTQYF.